This T cell receptor beta chain was recorded in a study of OX40 agonist ivuxolimab in advanced cancers. Study in general: Patients were infused with ivuxolimab every 2 weeks at 0.01 to 10 mg/kg. Age averaged 60 years (range about 20 to 80), and roughly 80% were male. Among those treated, three patients had partial responses, one with hepatocellular carcinoma and two with cutaneous melanoma. Study-level results: At 0.1 to 3.0 mg/kg, CD4+ and CD8+ blood T cells expanded clonally by week 6.

Looked up from germline, CDR1 is SGHTA and CDR2 is FQGTGA. CDR3 length equals 14 residues. V lost 5 bases and J lost 5, with 14 bases in between. Using immunoSEQ multiplex PCR, the repertoire was profiled, and TCRdb retains in-frame clones only, with some absent. This table has approximately 100,000 clones, about 90% appearing once. Worth noting for this clone: Antigen unknown.

The V gene is TRBV7-3, the J gene TRBJ2-3; no definite D call. The specimen comprised CD4+ or CD8+ T cells sorted from blood, sampled in a trial of the OX40 agonist ivuxolimab. This sequence originates from an adult with an advanced solid tumor such as melanoma, head and neck, liver or kidney cancer. The CDR3 DNA sequence: TGTGCCAGCAGCCCAAACGGCTACCAAGATACGCAGTATTTT. Translated: CASSPNGYQDTQYF. Full variable domain (outside the CDR3, taken from reference TRBV7-3 and TRBJ2-3): GAGVSQTPSNKVTEKGKYVELRCDPISGHTALYWYRQSLGQGPEFLIYFQGTGAADDSGLPNDRFFAVRPEGSVSTLKIQRTERGDSAVYLCASSPNGYQDTQYFGPGTRLTVL.